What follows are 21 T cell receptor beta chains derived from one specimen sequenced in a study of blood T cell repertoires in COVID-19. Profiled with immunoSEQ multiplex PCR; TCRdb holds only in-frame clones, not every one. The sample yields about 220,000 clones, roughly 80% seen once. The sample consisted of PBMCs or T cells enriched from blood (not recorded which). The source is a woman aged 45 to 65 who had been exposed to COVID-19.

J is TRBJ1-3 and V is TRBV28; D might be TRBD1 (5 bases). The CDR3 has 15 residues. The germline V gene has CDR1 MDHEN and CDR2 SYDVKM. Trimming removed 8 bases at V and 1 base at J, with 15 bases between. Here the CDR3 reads CASRWGGGSGNTIYF. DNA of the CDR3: TGTGCCAGCCGATGGGGGGGTGGTTCTGGAAACACCATATATTTT.

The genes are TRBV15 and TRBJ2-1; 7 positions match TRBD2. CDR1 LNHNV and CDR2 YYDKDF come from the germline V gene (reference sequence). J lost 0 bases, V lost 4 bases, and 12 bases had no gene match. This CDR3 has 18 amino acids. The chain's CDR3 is CATSTGSGRLSSYNEQFF. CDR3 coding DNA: TGTGCCACCAGCACAGGTAGCGGGCGCCTGAGCTCCTACAATGAGCAGTTCTTC.

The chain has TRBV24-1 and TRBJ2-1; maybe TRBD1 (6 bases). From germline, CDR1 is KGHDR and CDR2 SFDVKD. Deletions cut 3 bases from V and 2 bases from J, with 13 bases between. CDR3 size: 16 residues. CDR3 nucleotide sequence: TGTGCCACCAGTGATCGTCAGGGGTCGACCTACAATGAGCAGTTCTTC. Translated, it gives CATSDRQGSTYNEQFF.

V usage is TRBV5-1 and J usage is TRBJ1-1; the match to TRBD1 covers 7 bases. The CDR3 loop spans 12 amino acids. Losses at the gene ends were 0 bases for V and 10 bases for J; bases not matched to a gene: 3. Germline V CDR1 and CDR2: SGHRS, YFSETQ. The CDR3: CASSLGQGGAFF. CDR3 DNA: TGCGCCAGCAGCTTGGGGCAGGGGGGAGCTTTCTTT.

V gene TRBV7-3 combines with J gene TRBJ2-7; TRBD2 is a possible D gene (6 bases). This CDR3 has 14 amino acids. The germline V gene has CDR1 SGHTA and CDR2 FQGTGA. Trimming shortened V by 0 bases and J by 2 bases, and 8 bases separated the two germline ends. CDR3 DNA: TGTGCCAGCAGCTTAACCGGGAGTGCCTACGAGCAGTACTTC. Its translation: CASSLTGSAYEQYF.

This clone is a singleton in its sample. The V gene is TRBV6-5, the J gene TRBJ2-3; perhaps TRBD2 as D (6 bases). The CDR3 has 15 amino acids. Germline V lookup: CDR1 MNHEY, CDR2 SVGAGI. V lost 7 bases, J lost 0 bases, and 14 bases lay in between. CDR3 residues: CASTPLATSTDTQYF. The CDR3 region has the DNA TGTGCCAGCACGCCTCTAGCGACTAGCACAGATACGCAGTATTTT.

The CDR3 nucleotides read TGTGCCAGCAGTGATTGGCGGGTCCAGCATTTT. Protein sequence: CASSDWRVQHF. This sequence joins TRBV6-1 and TRBJ1-5; unclear D gene. Germline V gene sequence: CDR1 MNHNS, CDR2 SASEGT. The V gene lost 3 bases and the J gene lost 12 bases, with 9 bases spanning the gap. CDR3 length: 11 residues.

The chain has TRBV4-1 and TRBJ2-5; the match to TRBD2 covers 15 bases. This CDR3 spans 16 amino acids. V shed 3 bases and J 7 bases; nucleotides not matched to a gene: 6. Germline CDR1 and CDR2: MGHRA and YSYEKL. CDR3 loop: CASSQGLAGGLGTQYF. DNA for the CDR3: TGCGCCAGCAGCCAGGGACTAGCGGGGGGCTTGGGGACCCAGTACTTC.

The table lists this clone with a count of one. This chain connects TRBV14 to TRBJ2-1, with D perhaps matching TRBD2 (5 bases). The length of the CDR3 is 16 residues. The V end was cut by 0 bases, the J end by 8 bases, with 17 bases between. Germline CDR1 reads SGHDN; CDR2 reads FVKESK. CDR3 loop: CASSQEWAAFGDEQFF. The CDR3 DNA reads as TGTGCCAGCAGCCAAGAGTGGGCCGCCTTCGGGGATGAGCAGTTCTTC.

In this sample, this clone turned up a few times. As DNA, the CDR3 is TGTGCCAGCAGCCGGGGGGGGGCGACGTGGGAGACCCAGTACTTC. Its protein product is CASSRGGATWETQYF. This chain joins TRBV14 and TRBJ2-5; tentatively, D is TRBD2 (7 bases). This CDR3 is built from 15 residues. Trimming took off 4 bases at V and 5 bases at J, with 17 bases between the two ends. Germline V CDR1 and CDR2: SGHDN, FVKESK.

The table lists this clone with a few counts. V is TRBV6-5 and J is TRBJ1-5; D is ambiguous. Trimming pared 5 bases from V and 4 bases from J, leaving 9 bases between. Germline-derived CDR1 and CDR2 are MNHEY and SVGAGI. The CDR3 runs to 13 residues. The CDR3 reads CASSIEGNQPQHF. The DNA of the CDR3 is TGTGCCAGCAGTATCGAGGGAAATCAGCCCCAGCATTTT.

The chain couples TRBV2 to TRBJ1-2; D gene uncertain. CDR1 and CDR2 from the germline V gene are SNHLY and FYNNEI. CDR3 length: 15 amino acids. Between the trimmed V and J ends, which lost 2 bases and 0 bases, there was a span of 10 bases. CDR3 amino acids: CASSENYIANYGYTF. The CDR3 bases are TGTGCCAGCAGTGAAAACTATATAGCTAACTATGGCTACACCTTC.

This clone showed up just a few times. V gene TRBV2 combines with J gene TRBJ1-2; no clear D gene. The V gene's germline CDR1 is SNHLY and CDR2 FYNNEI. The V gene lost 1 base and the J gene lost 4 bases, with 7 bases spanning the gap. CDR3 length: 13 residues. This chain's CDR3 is CASSEGAVYGYTF. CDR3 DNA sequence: TGTGCCAGCAGTGAAGGGGCTGTCTATGGCTACACCTTC.

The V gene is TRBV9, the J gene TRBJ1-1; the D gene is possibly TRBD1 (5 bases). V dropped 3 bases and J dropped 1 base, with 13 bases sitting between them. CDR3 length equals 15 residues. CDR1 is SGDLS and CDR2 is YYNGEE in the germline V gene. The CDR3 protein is CASSGGTPKNTEAFF. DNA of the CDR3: TGTGCCAGCAGCGGAGGGACTCCGAAGAACACTGAAGCTTTCTTT. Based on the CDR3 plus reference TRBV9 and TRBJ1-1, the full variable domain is DSGVTQTPKHLITATGQRVTLRCSPRSGDLSVYWYQQSLDQGLQFLIQYYNGEERAKGNILERFSAQQFPDLHSELNLSSLELGDSALYFCASSGGTPKNTEAFFGQGTRLTVV.

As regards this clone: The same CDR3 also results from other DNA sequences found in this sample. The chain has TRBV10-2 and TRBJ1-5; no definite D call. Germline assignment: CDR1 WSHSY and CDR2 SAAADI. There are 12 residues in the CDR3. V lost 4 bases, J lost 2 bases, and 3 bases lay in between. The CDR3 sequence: CASSAGNQPQHF. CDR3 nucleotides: TGCGCCAGCAGTGCGGGCAATCAGCCCCAGCATTTT.

The CDR3 spells CASSPDRGYQPQHF. CDR3 coding DNA: TGTGCCAGCTCTCCGGACAGGGGCTATCAGCCCCAGCATTTT. The rearrangement uses TRBV18 and TRBJ1-5; 9 bases map to TRBD1. Germline lookup yields CDR1 KGHSH and CDR2 LQKENI. The CDR3 consists of 14 residues. V lost 6 bases to trimming and J lost 5 bases; unmatched junction nucleotides: 5.

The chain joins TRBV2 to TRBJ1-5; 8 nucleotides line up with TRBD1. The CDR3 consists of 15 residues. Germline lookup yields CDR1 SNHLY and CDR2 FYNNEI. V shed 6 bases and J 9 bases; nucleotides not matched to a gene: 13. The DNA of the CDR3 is TGTGCCAGCAGAGCGGACAGGGAGCCTCTGTCGCCCCAGCATTTT. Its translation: CASRADREPLSPQHF.

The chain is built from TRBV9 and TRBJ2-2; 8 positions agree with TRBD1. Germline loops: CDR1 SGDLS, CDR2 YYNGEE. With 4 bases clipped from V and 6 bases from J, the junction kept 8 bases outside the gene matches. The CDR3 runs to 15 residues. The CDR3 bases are TGTGCCAGCAGCTCCAGACAGGGGCGGTCCGGGGAGCTGTTTTTT. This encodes CASSSRQGRSGELFF.

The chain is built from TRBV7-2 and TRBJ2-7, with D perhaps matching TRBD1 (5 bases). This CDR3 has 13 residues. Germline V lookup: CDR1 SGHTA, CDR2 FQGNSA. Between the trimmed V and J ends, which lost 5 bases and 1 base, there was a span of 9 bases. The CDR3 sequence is CASSRQGSYEQYF. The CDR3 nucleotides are TGTGCCAGCAGCCGCCAGGGTTCCTACGAGCAGTACTTC.

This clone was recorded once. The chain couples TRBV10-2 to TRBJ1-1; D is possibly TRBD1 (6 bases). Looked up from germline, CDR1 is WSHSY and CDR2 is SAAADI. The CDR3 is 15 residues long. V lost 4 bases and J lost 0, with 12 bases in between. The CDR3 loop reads CASSGYRVMNTEAFF. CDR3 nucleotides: TGCGCCAGCAGTGGATACAGGGTAATGAACACTGAAGCTTTCTTT.

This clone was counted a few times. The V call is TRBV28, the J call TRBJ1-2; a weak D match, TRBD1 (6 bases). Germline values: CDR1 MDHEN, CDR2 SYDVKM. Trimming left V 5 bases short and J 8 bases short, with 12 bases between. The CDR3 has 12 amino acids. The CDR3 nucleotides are TGTGCCAGCAGTGAACAGGGAAGAGGCTACACCTTC. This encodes CASSEQGRGYTF.